Listed here are 6 T cell receptor beta chains from one sample, sequenced in a study of T cell repertoires in cytomegalovirus infection. Their cognate antigens are unknown. One entry per CDR3 protein, called by TCRdb with MiXCR from the reads. The sample shows about 830,000 distinct CDR3 sequences, about 31% of them seen only once. Material: cultured CD8+ T cells from PBMCs, obtained from culture after CMV antigen stimulation. These receptors originate from a human donor in good health (CMV status not recorded). Some clones in this sample may be carry-over from other donors' samples.

V and J are TRBV27 and TRBJ1-2, with 7 bases matching TRBD1. The junction had 9 bases not matched to a gene; V was cut back by 2 bases and J by 3 bases. This CDR3 is built from 16 residues. Germline CDR1 and CDR2: MNHEY and SMNVEV (reference sequence). CDR3 nucleotides: TGTGCCAGCAGTTTAATCGGAACAGGGGATCACTATGGCTACACCTTC. Protein: CASSLIGTGDHYGYTF.

In this sample, this clonotype turned up many times. The CDR3 DNA is TGCGCCAGCAGCCAGGCGTCAGTGACTGAAGCTTTCTTT. Translated, it gives CASSQASVTEAFF. This sequence joins TRBV4-1 and TRBJ1-1, with D hard to call. The germline V and J ends were trimmed by 3 bases and 5 bases, with 10 bases remaining between them. The CDR3 runs to 13 residues. Germline lookup yields CDR1 MGHRA and CDR2 YSYEKL.

Many counts were recorded for this clonotype. The rearrangement uses TRBV7-2 and TRBJ2-5; TRBD1 matches at 8 bases. Germline CDR1 is SGHTA and CDR2 is FQGNSA. V shed 3 bases and J 3 bases; nucleotides not matched to a gene: 6. The CDR3 length is 15 residues. The CDR3 spells CASSFLPGQEETQYF. DNA of the CDR3: TGTGCCAGCAGCTTCCTACCGGGACAGGAAGAGACCCAGTACTTC.

The V gene is TRBV6-2 or TRBV6-3, the J gene TRBJ2-2; 9 bases are shared with TRBD2. Losses at the gene ends were 8 bases for V and 2 bases for J; bases not matched to a gene: 9. The CDR3 is 16 amino acids. CDR1 and CDR2 from the germline V gene are MNHEY and SVGEGT. The CDR3 sequence is CASASRTSVNTGELFF. The CDR3 nucleotides read TGTGCCAGCGCCTCTAGGACTAGCGTAAACACCGGGGAGCTGTTTTTT.

This clonotype was counted a few times. This chain joins TRBV7-2 and TRBJ2-1; D is possibly TRBD2 (7 bases). The CDR3 length is 17 residues. Trimming removed 4 bases from V and 10 bases from J, with 26 bases in between. Per germline, CDR1 SGHTA and CDR2 FQGNSA. The CDR3 DNA reads TGTGCCAGCAGCTCGGGTCGGGGGGCGGGTGGGACAATAGAGCAGTTCTTC. Translation: CASSSGRGAGGTIEQFF.

The V gene is TRBV12-5, the J gene TRBJ2-3; a weak D match, TRBD1 (5 bases). The germline V gene has CDR1 LGHNT and CDR2 FRNRAP. This CDR3 comprises 15 residues. Trimming removed 0 bases from V and 4 bases from J, with 11 bases in between. The CDR3 region is CASGLVVGPPDTQYF. As DNA, the CDR3 is TGTGCTAGTGGTTTGGTGGTGGGGCCCCCAGATACGCAGTATTTT.